These 18 T cell receptor beta chains came from one sample sequenced in a study of T cell changes during pregnancy in multiple sclerosis (dated by TCRdb to about 2019). Libraries were built with the immunoSEQ multiplex PCR assay. TCRdb retrieved this table from immuneACCESS and kept in-frame rearrangements only. Not all clones are present; in checked studies, unresolved V genes account for under half, and no reason is known for the remainder. The table for this sample lists over 50,000 clones; around nine tenths of them were counted only once. Clones ranked in the top ten supply roughly 5.3% of the sample. Sequences were obtained from peripheral blood from another person, used as feeder cells. Receptor source: a human donor whose cells served as feeder cells for cultures in a pregnancy study.

The V and J genes are TRBV28 and TRBJ1-2, with D possibly matching TRBD1 (6 bases). Per germline, CDR1 MDHEN and CDR2 SYDVKM. The CDR3 loop spans 12 amino acids. Trimming stripped 5 bases from V and 8 bases from J, with 12 bases between. Written as DNA, the CDR3 is TGTGCCAGCAGTGATGGGGGGCTAGGCTACACCTTC. Protein: CASSDGGLGYTF.

The chain uses TRBV5-4 and TRBJ1-6; TRBD1 might be the D (5 bases). From germline, CDR1 is SGHNT and CDR2 YYREEE (reference sequence). The CDR3 length is 15 residues. V lost 0 bases, J lost 5 bases, and 9 bases lay in between. This chain's CDR3 is CASSLAGPDNSPLHF. In DNA, the CDR3 is TGTGCCAGCAGCTTGGCGGGACCGGATAATTCACCCCTCCACTTT.

This chain joins TRBV18 and TRBJ2-3; D is unclear. The CDR3 extends over 15 amino acids. The germline gives CDR1 KGHSH, CDR2 LQKENI. V was clipped by 3 bases and J by 0 bases, with 10 bases between them. The CDR3 loop is CASSPPGPSTDTQYF. As DNA, the CDR3 is TGTGCCAGCTCACCCCCGGGCCCTAGCACAGATACGCAGTATTTT.

The chain is built from TRBV10-3 and TRBJ2-1; perhaps D is TRBD1 or TRBD2 (5 bases each). V was clipped by 8 bases and J by 8 bases, with 16 bases between them. The CDR3 totals 13 residues. CDR1 ENHRY and CDR2 SYGVKD come from the germline V gene. The CDR3 DNA is TGTGCCATCGGGGGACCCACCGGCGATGAGCAGTTCTTC. Its translation: CAIGGPTGDEQFF.

The chain has TRBV10-3 and TRBJ2-7; D might be TRBD2 (6 bases). The germline V gene has CDR1 ENHRY and CDR2 SYGVKD. V lost 0 bases and J lost 12, with 18 bases in between. The CDR3 spans 14 residues. CDR3 protein: CAISESHWGDFGYF. In nucleotides, the CDR3 is TGTGCCATCAGTGAGTCGCACTGGGGGGATTTCGGGTACTTC.

This chain links TRBV7-8 with TRBJ2-7; TRBD2 matches 10 bases. The germline gives CDR1 SGHVS, CDR2 FQNEAQ. With 5 bases clipped from V and 0 bases from J, the junction kept 7 bases outside the gene matches. CDR3 length: 16 residues. CDR3 region: CASSTLVAGGSYEQYF. In nucleotides, the CDR3 is TGTGCCAGCAGCACCCTCGTAGCGGGAGGCTCCTACGAGCAGTACTTC.

The sample holds one count of this clone. The chain is built from TRBV5-1 and TRBJ2-3, with 8 bases lining up with TRBD2. The CDR3 length is 15 residues. J lost 3 bases, V lost 1 base, and 4 bases had no gene match. The germline V gene has CDR1 SGHRS and CDR2 YFSETQ. The CDR3 is CASSLPAGVTDTQYF. The DNA of the CDR3 is TGCGCCAGCAGCTTGCCAGCGGGAGTTACAGATACGCAGTATTTT.

The chain combines TRBV10-2 with TRBJ1-1, with 9 nucleotides matching TRBD1. After removal of 6 bases from V and 5 bases from J, the junction contained 7 bases not matched to a gene. This CDR3 is built from 14 residues. In germline, CDR1 is WSHSY, CDR2 SAAADI. The CDR3 sequence: CASRDRGGSTEAFF. Written as DNA, the CDR3 is TGCGCCAGCAGGGACAGGGGTGGATCGACTGAAGCTTTCTTT.

This clone was picked up a small number of times. The genes are TRBV19 and TRBJ2-4; D perhaps matches TRBD1 (6 bases). Trimming took 5 bases from V and 4 from J, leaving 18 bases between them. Looked up from germline, CDR1 is LNHDA and CDR2 is SQIVND (reference sequence). The CDR3 totals 16 residues. For the CDR3, the DNA is TGTGCCAGTAGTGCCTGGACAGTACCCCCAAAAAACATTCAGTACTTC. Protein: CASSAWTVPPKNIQYF.

The CDR3 sequence is CASSHEDGSSYNEQFF. The CDR3 nucleotides are TGTGCCAGCAGCCATGAGGACGGTAGCTCCTACAATGAGCAGTTCTTC. This rearrangement joins TRBV4-2 to TRBJ2-1; no clear D. The germline V gene has CDR1 LGHNA and CDR2 YNFKEQ. The CDR3 sequence is 16 residues long. The ends were cut back, 3 bases at V and 0 bases at J, with 12 bases in the middle.

The chain carries TRBV19 and TRBJ2-5, with 8 bases lining up with TRBD1. The CDR3 contains 13 residues. J lost 5 bases, V lost 6 bases, and 5 bases had no gene match. Germline V lookup: CDR1 LNHDA, CDR2 SQIVND (reference sequence). The CDR3 loop is CASSARGPETQYF. CDR3 coding DNA: TGTGCCAGTAGCGCCAGGGGGCCGGAGACCCAGTACTTC.

The J gene is TRBJ2-7, the V gene TRBV18; perhaps TRBD1 as D (6 bases). The germline V gene has CDR1 KGHSH and CDR2 LQKENI. V lost 1 base and J lost 2, with 9 bases in between. CDR3 size: 14 residues. The CDR3 here is CASSPRQATYEQYF. CDR3 coding DNA: TGTGCCAGCTCACCACGACAGGCAACCTACGAGCAGTACTTC. The full variable domain, in which reference TRBV18 and TRBJ2-7 provide the parts outside the CDR3, is NAGVMQNPRHLVRRRGQEARLRCSPMKGHSHVYWYRQLPEEGLKFMVYLQKENIIDESGMPKERFSAEFPKEGPSILRIQQVVRGDSAAYFCASSPRQATYEQYFGPGTRLTVT.

In DNA, the CDR3 is TGTGCCAGCAGCAATGGAGGAGTCCTGCAAGAGACCCAGTACTTC. This gives the protein CASSNGGVLQETQYF. The chain links TRBV11-2 to TRBJ2-5; perhaps TRBD2 as D (5 bases). CDR1 is SGHAT, CDR2 FQNNGV, per germline. The germline V and J ends were trimmed by 5 bases and 2 bases, with 15 bases remaining between them. The CDR3 has 15 residues.

The rearrangement links TRBV6-1 to TRBJ2-1; the match to TRBD1 covers 10 bases. Germline V CDR1 and CDR2: MNHNS, SASEGT. V dropped 6 bases and J dropped 9; count of bases not matched to a gene: 8. The CDR3 runs to 14 residues. The CDR3 DNA reads TGTGCCAGCAGGCCTAGACAGGGGGCTAGTGAGCAGTTCTTC. Protein sequence: CASRPRQGASEQFF.

The chain joins TRBV5-1 to TRBJ2-1; 8 bases align to TRBD2. CDR3 size: 16 residues. Germline V gene sequence: CDR1 SGHRS, CDR2 YFSETQ. V lost 2 bases and J lost 0; bases outside the gene matches: 4. This chain's CDR3 is CASSFLSGTSYNEQFF. For the CDR3, the DNA is TGCGCCAGCAGCTTCCTTAGCGGGACCTCCTACAATGAGCAGTTCTTC. Combining the CDR3 with reference TRBV5-1 and TRBJ2-1 gives the whole variable domain KAGVTQTPRYLIKTRGQQVTLSCSPISGHRSVSWYQQTPGQGLQFLFEYFSETQRNKGNFPGRFSGRQFSNSRSEMNVSTLELGDSALYLCASSFLSGTSYNEQFFGPGTRLTVL.

The rearrangement links TRBV27 to TRBJ1-2, with D perhaps matching TRBD1 (6 bases). The CDR3 is 13 residues long. V gave up 6 bases and J gave up 4 bases, with 12 bases separating them. Germline V gene sequence: CDR1 MNHEY, CDR2 SMNVEV (reference sequence). The DNA for the CDR3 is TGTGCCAGCAGAGGTGGGGACATCTATGGCTACACCTTC. Translation: CASRGGDIYGYTF.

The chain uses TRBV19 and TRBJ2-4; tentatively, D is TRBD1 (6 bases). Trimming left V 3 bases short and J 0 bases short, with 24 bases between. This CDR3 contains 20 residues. Germline CDR1 LNHDA, CDR2 SQIVND (reference sequence). The CDR3 DNA reads TGTGCCAGTAGTATCTCTAGTTGGGCAGGGGACCTAACAGCCAAAAACATTCAGTACTTC. Protein: CASSISSWAGDLTAKNIQYF. The full variable domain, its missing parts supplied by reference TRBV19 and TRBJ2-4, is DGGITQSPKYLFRKEGQNVTLSCEQNLNHDAMYWYRQDPGQGLRLIYYSQIVNDFQKGDIAEGYSVSREKKESFPLTVTSAQKNPTAFYLCASSISSWAGDLTAKNIQYFGAGTRLSVL.

V usage is TRBV5-4 and J usage is TRBJ1-2; 7 bases agree with TRBD1. Trimming removed 4 bases from V and 4 bases from J; junction bases left unmatched: 7. Germline V lookup: CDR1 SGHNT, CDR2 YYREEE (reference sequence). This CDR3 contains 14 residues. The CDR3 coding sequence is TGTGCCAGCAGCCCGGACAGGCTGAGCTATGGCTACACCTTC. Protein product: CASSPDRLSYGYTF.